Below, one T cell receptor beta chain is given with its context. Its antigen remains unidentified. This record comes from a study of cytomegalovirus exposure and HLA in healthy donors. Study findings and constraints: For most TCR beta V segments, an earlier analysis put the productive rate at about 90% or about 30% of the time. Fewer N-insertions than the roughly 670-donor mean were reportedly shown by an Asian-associated ancestry cluster in a later analysis. In vitro, a few CMV-associated chains proved specific for CMV antigens.

Trimming took 1 base from V and 4 from J, leaving 5 bases between them. The length of the CDR3 is 11 residues. Germline CDR1 is DFQATT and CDR2 is SNEGSKA (reference sequence). In the PCR, 60 Vbeta and 13 Jbeta primers were used. In the study's own analysis: Among the unique TCR beta chains that a later analysis counted, some 73 million in all, about 10 million were shared. Libraries were prepared by immunoSEQ multiplex PCR; TCRdb keeps only in-frame clonotypes and omits some of them. That table supplies the V and J calls and clone size; D and trimming were determined from the DNA. This listing includes under 35,000 clones.

The source material was PBMCs. The gene calls are TRBV20-1 and TRBJ2-7; D not resolved. This TCR derives from a man between 25 and 39 years old in good health and CMV-seronegative. The CDR3 bases are TGCAGTGCTAGAGTACTGTACGAGCAGTACTTC. Encoded protein: CSARVLYEQYF.